These 29 T cell receptor beta chains came from one sample sequenced in a study of T cells in Graves' hyperthyroidism and ophthalmopathy. Template material for amplifying TCR beta CDR3 regions consisted of RNA transcripts. First-round RT-PCR targeting the TCR CDR3 was performed with the HTBI primer set. TCRdb re-analysed the multiplex PCR reads in MiXCR, keeping a single row per CDR3 protein. The data hold around 570,000 distinct CDR3 sequences, with just under 20% observed a single time. The sample taken for sequencing was blood. All receptors come from a man in his forties or fifties with Graves' ophthalmopathy.

The chain recombines TRBV20-1 with TRBJ2-5; D is perhaps TRBD1 (5 bases). V lost 6 bases to trimming and J lost 2 bases, with 16 bases between them. This CDR3 is built from 14 residues. Germline assignment: CDR1 DFQATT and CDR2 SNEGSKA (reference sequence). The CDR3 here is CSARDWVLQETQYF. The CDR3 coding sequence is TGCAGTGCCAGGGATTGGGTCCTTCAAGAGACCCAGTACTTC.

There are many counts of this clonotype. The rearrangement uses TRBV5-1 and TRBJ1-2; maybe TRBD1 (6 bases). CDR3 length: 16 amino acids. CDR1 SGHRS and CDR2 YFSETQ come from the germline V gene. Trimming stripped 4 bases from V and 5 bases from J, with 21 bases between. The CDR3 DNA reads as TGCGCCAGCAGCCCGAGCTGGGGGCAGGGAACTTATGGCTACACCTTC. Its protein product is CASSPSWGQGTYGYTF.

This clonotype occurred many times. This chain links TRBV6-1 with TRBJ2-7; 7 bases fit TRBD1. Trimming at V came to 5 bases and at J to 1 base, leaving 11 bases not matched to a gene. This CDR3 region has 16 residues. Germline CDR1 reads MNHNS; CDR2 reads SASEGT. CDR3 sequence (DNA): TGTGCCAGCAGTTCCCTGACAGGGATGGAATCCTACGAGCAGTACTTC. It yields the protein CASSSLTGMESYEQYF.

The chain recombines TRBV6-6 with TRBJ2-7; perhaps TRBD2 as D (6 bases). Per germline, CDR1 MNHNY and CDR2 SVGAGI (reference sequence). The CDR3 covers 13 residues. Trimming took 2 bases from V and 4 from J, leaving 9 bases between them. The CDR3 is CASSYRGLYEQYF. The CDR3 DNA follows: TGTGCCAGCAGTTACCGGGGGTTGTACGAGCAGTACTTC.

The chain uses TRBV20-1 and TRBJ2-3; D is uncertain. Trimming pared 0 bases from V and 2 bases from J, leaving 15 bases between. From germline, CDR1 is DFQATT and CDR2 SNEGSKA (reference sequence). CDR3 length equals 16 residues. In DNA, the CDR3 is TGCAGTGCTAGAGACATTCATAGAGCAAACACAGATACGCAGTATTTT. Amino acid sequence: CSARDIHRANTDTQYF.

This clonotype was observed many times. J is TRBJ1-2 and V is TRBV7-2, with a possible D match to TRBD1 (6 bases). Trimming removed 1 base at V and 9 bases at J, with 15 bases between. The CDR3 loop spans 14 amino acids. Looked up from germline, CDR1 is SGHTA and CDR2 is FQGNSA. This CDR3 is CASSLGTQGGRYTF. Written as DNA, the CDR3 is TGTGCCAGCAGCTTAGGGACACAGGGAGGACGCTACACCTTC.

This clonotype has a count of ten or more. J is TRBJ2-2 and V is TRBV10-3, with TRBD2 matching 11 bases. Germline V CDR1 and CDR2: ENHRY, SYGVKD. V lost 11 bases and J lost 1; bases outside the gene matches: 15. The length of the CDR3 is 18 residues. The CDR3 loop reads CAVAPPGTSGVNTGELFF. The CDR3 DNA reads TGTGCCGTAGCGCCGCCGGGGACTAGCGGAGTGAACACCGGGGAGCTGTTTTTT.

Many counts were recorded for this clonotype. CDR3 DNA sequence: TGTGCCAGCAGATCCGGGACAGGAAACAATGAGCAGTTCTTC. As protein: CASRSGTGNNEQFF. The chain employs TRBV12-3 or TRBV12-4 and TRBJ2-1, with TRBD1 identical over 8 bases. J lost 5 bases, V lost 6 bases, and 6 bases had no gene match. This CDR3 spans 14 amino acids.

V gene TRBV7-3 combines with J gene TRBJ2-2; D might be TRBD1 or TRBD2, each matching 5 bases. The V end was cut by 5 bases, the J end by 10 bases, with 14 bases between. Germline loops: CDR1 SGHTA, CDR2 FQGTGA. This CDR3 has 13 residues. CDR3 sequence (DNA): TGTGCCAGCAGCCCTGGGGGACCGGAGGAGCTGTTTTTT. It translates to CASSPGGPEELFF.

Worth noting for this clonotype: A read error may account for a junction end that differs from germline. The J gene is TRBJ2-1, the V gene TRBV7-7; TRBD2 agrees at 9 bases. The CDR3 is 17 amino acids. The germline V gene encodes CDR1 SSHAT and CDR2 FNYEAQ (reference sequence). As DNA, the CDR3 is TGTGCTAGCAGCTTAAGCCCCCCGCGGGGGGGGTACAATGAGCAGTTCTTC. Protein sequence: CASSLSPPRGGYNEQFF. Looking up the rest from reference TRBV7-7 and TRBJ2-1 gives the full variable domain: GAGVSQSPRYKVTKRGQDVTLRCDPISSHATLYWYQQALGQGPEFLTYFNYEAQPDKSGLPSDRFSAERPEGSISTLTIQRTEQRDSAMYRCASSLSPPRGGYNEQFFGPGTRLTVL.

As to this clonotype: The conserved phenylalanine or tryptophan normally closing the CDR3 is absent here, so this likely arose from a read error. The V call is TRBV20-1, the J call TRBJ1-2, with 11 bases aligning to TRBD1. Germline lookup yields CDR1 DFQATT and CDR2 SNEGSKA (reference sequence). Trimming at V came to 6 bases and at J to 2 bases, leaving 11 bases not matched to a gene. The CDR3 has 16 residues. The DNA for the CDR3 is TGCAGTGCCACCGGACAGGGGGCCGCCGTAAACTATGGCTACACCTCC. It translates to CSATGQGAAVNYGYTS.

This chain uses TRBV2 with TRBJ2-2; D might be TRBD1 (6 bases). In germline, CDR1 is SNHLY, CDR2 FYNNEI. The CDR3 runs 12 residues. V was trimmed by 10 bases and J by 4 bases, leaving 10 bases between them. CDR3 sequence reads: CAIGQSTGELFF. The CDR3 region has the DNA TGTGCCATAGGACAGAGCACCGGGGAGCTGTTTTTT. Filled out from reference TRBV2 and TRBJ2-2, the complete variable domain reads EPEVTQTPSHQVTQMGQEVILRCVPISNHLYFYWYRQILGQKVEFLVSFYNNEISEKSEIFDDQFSVERPDGSNFTLKIRSTKLEDSAMYFCAIGQSTGELFFGEGSRLTVL.

The sample holds many counts of this clonotype. V is TRBV28 and J is TRBJ1-2, with D tentatively TRBD1 (5 bases). The V gene lost 7 bases and the J gene lost 4 bases, with 16 bases spanning the gap. Per germline, CDR1 MDHEN and CDR2 SYDVKM. There are 14 residues in the CDR3. CDR3 amino acids: CASTTSEGVYGYTF. In DNA form, the CDR3 reads TGTGCCAGCACCACTTCGGAAGGGGTCTATGGCTACACCTTC.

The sample holds a few counts of this clonotype. This chain uses TRBV9 with TRBJ2-5, with 9 bases that match TRBD1. CDR3 length: 14 residues. The germline V gene encodes CDR1 SGDLS and CDR2 YYNGEE. With V trimmed by 3 bases and J by 5 bases, 5 bases remained unmatched. The CDR3 here is CASSDTGGGETQYF. CDR3 DNA: TGTGCCAGCAGCGACACAGGGGGCGGGGAGACCCAGTACTTC.

The rearrangement joins TRBV7-8 to TRBJ1-5; D may be TRBD1 (6 bases). CDR1 and CDR2 (germline): SGHVS, FQNEAQ. CDR3 length: 19 residues. V lost 0 bases and J 5 bases, leaving 23 bases between the germline ends. CDR3 protein: CASSLAIPQGWGVHQPQHF. The CDR3 region has the DNA TGTGCCAGCAGCTTAGCAATCCCACAGGGATGGGGAGTACATCAGCCCCAGCATTTT.

This clonotype came up a few times. The chain uses TRBV13 and TRBJ2-3; TRBD2 might be the D (6 bases). Trimming pared 6 bases from V and 7 bases from J, leaving 11 bases between. This CDR3 contains 12 residues. In germline, CDR1 is PRHDT, CDR2 FYEKMQ (reference sequence). CDR3 coding DNA: TGTGCCAGCAGTTTTGGGGGGAATACGCAGTATTTT. Encoded protein: CASSFGGNTQYF.

This clonotype was detected many times. This rearrangement joins TRBV12-3 or TRBV12-4 to TRBJ1-1, with D possibly TRBD1 on 5 matching bases. Between the trimmed V and J ends, which lost 3 bases and 1 base, there was a span of 9 bases. The CDR3 loop spans 14 amino acids. The CDR3 DNA is TGTGCCAGCAGTTTCAAGGGGCCGAACACTGAAGCTTTCTTT. Its translation: CASSFKGPNTEAFF.

This clonotype was found a few times. The V and J genes are TRBV9 and TRBJ2-1, with D hard to call. The CDR3 runs to 13 residues. CDR1 and CDR2 from the germline V gene are SGDLS and YYNGEE. V was clipped by 1 base and J by 3 bases, with 5 bases between them. CDR3 sequence: CASSVKFYNEQFF. CDR3 bases: TGTGCCAGCAGCGTAAAGTTCTACAATGAGCAGTTCTTC.

In this sample, this clonotype turned up a few times. The V call is TRBV6-1, the J call TRBJ1-2, with D uncertain. With 6 bases removed from V and 2 bases from J, the gap between germline ends came to 10 bases. CDR3 length: 13 amino acids. Germline CDR1 and CDR2: MNHNS and SASEGT. The CDR3 nucleotides read TGTGCCAGCAGGGCAGAGGGAAACTATGGCTACACCTTC. It is translated as CASRAEGNYGYTF.

This clonotype was picked up many times. This sequence joins TRBV7-2 and TRBJ2-3, with TRBD1 identical over 8 bases. The CDR3 covers 16 residues. The V segment lost 2 bases and the J segment 0 bases; nucleotides outside the gene matches: 4. The germline gives CDR1 SGHTA, CDR2 FQGNSA. CDR3 region: CASSLSGQVSTDTQYF. The DNA of the CDR3 is TGTGCCAGCAGCTTATCGGGACAGGTTAGCACAGATACGCAGTATTTT.

V gene TRBV27 combines with J gene TRBJ1-6, with 8 positions matching TRBD1. The V gene's germline CDR1 is MNHEY and CDR2 SMNVEV (reference sequence). The CDR3 runs 17 residues. J lost 4 bases, V lost 3 bases, and 8 bases had no gene match. CDR3 bases: TGTGCCAGCAGTTTCCGCTCAGGGGGCGGTTATAATTCACCCCTCCACTTT. Amino acids: CASSFRSGGGYNSPLHF.

At least ten counts were recorded for this clonotype. The V call is TRBV7-2, the J call TRBJ2-7; D is undetermined. In germline, CDR1 is SGHTA, CDR2 FQGNSA. Trimming removed 5 bases at V and 4 bases at J, with 12 bases between. The CDR3 extends over 13 amino acids. Here the CDR3 DNA reads TGTGCCAGCAGCCCCCCGAGCAGATACGAGCAGTACTTC. Its protein is CASSPPSRYEQYF.

There are a few counts of this clonotype. This chain joins TRBV14 and TRBJ2-3; unclear D gene. Germline V gives CDR1 SGHDN, CDR2 FVKESK. V lost 4 bases, J lost 2 bases, and 13 bases lay in between. The CDR3 is made up of 15 amino acids. The CDR3 protein is CASSRFRTSTDTQYF. The CDR3 nucleotides read TGTGCCAGCAGCCGATTCAGAACCTCCACAGATACGCAGTATTTT.

This clonotype was observed many times. V usage is TRBV28 and J usage is TRBJ2-3, with D perhaps matching TRBD2 (6 bases). V dropped 8 bases and J dropped 3 bases, with 18 bases sitting between them. Germline V gene data show CDR1 as MDHEN and CDR2 as SYDVKM. The CDR3 has 15 amino acids. Written as DNA, the CDR3 is TGTGCCAGCCCACCCACAGAGCGGGTTACAGATACGCAGTATTTT. This codes for CASPPTERVTDTQYF.

This clonotype appeared many times. The V and J genes are TRBV30 and TRBJ1-3; maybe TRBD1 (5 bases). The germline gives CDR1 GTSNPN, CDR2 SVGIG (reference sequence). This CDR3 is 13 amino acids long. V gave up 4 bases and J gave up 4 bases, with 11 bases separating them. CDR3 sequence (DNA): TGTGCCTGGATACCGGGGGACGGAAACACCATATATTTT. The encoded protein is CAWIPGDGNTIYF.

The sample holds many counts of this clonotype. The genes are TRBV5-1 and TRBJ2-7; TRBD1 aligns across 7 bases. The CDR3 extends over 14 amino acids. CDR1 is SGHRS and CDR2 is YFSETQ in the germline V gene. Trimming at V came to 3 bases and at J to 6 bases, leaving 9 bases not matched to a gene. CDR3 sequence: CASSSGTANPEQYF. CDR3 DNA sequence: TGCGCCAGCAGCTCCGGGACAGCCAACCCCGAGCAGTACTTC.

This clonotype was detected only a few times. This chain joins TRBV6-5 and TRBJ2-1, with 8 bases that match TRBD2. Per the germline V gene, CDR1 is MNHEY and CDR2 is SVGAGI. CDR3 size: 16 residues. The J segment lost 7 bases and the V segment lost 2 bases, leaving 10 bases of the junction unmatched. CDR3 sequence reads: CASSYSPAGVKNEQFF. The CDR3 nucleotides read TGTGCCAGCAGTTACAGTCCAGCGGGAGTGAAAAATGAGCAGTTCTTC.

V and J are TRBV4-2 and TRBJ2-1; D might be TRBD2 (6 bases). The CDR3 is 14 amino acids. Trimming removed 4 bases from V and 13 bases from J, with 20 bases in between. Germline V CDR1 and CDR2: LGHNA, YNFKEQ. CDR3 amino acids: CASSPAGTNLVQFF. The CDR3, as DNA: TGTGCCAGCAGCCCGGCGGGGACGAACCTCGTACAGTTCTTC.

The chain is built from TRBV7-9 and TRBJ2-1; 13 nucleotides match TRBD2. The CDR3 spans 18 residues. V dropped 3 bases and J dropped 0; count of bases not matched to a gene: 5. Germline CDR1 is SEHNR and CDR2 is FQNEAQ (reference sequence). Here the CDR3 reads CASSFFGTSGISYNEQFF. CDR3 sequence (DNA): TGTGCCAGCAGCTTCTTTGGGACTAGCGGGATCTCCTACAATGAGCAGTTCTTC.